These T cell receptor beta chains were read from a single sample in a study of T-cell memory formation after mild COVID-19. MiXCR was run by TCRdb on the 5' RACE reads, yielding one entry per CDR3 protein. Of about 470,000 distinct CDR3 sequences listed, about 20% are singletons. Sequencing input: PBMCs or a T cell subset sorted from them (not recorded which). Receptor source: an adult woman who had mild COVID-19 (a few samples of this study predate the infection). Cell type and time point are not known. Each CDR3 is given with its conserved first and last residue. A D gene is named only where the DNA matches it firmly. Only part of the rows carry a size: once, few, many, or a class if the clone is expanded.

D	size	V	J	CDR3	DNA
-	-	TRBV12-3/TRBV12-4	TRBJ2-2	CASRQSSYRAGTGELFF	TGTGCCAGCAGACAGTCTTCCTACAGGGCAGGCACCGGGGAGCTGTTTTTT
TRBD1	-	TRBV18	TRBJ2-1	CASSPWDRADEQFF	TGTGCCAGCTCACCTTGGGACAGGGCGGATGAGCAGTTCTTC
-	few	TRBV21-1	TRBJ2-7	CASSKAVAGGQNEQYF	TGTGCCAGCAGCAAAGCGGTGGCGGGAGGGCAGAACGAGCAGTACTTC
-	-	TRBV28	TRBJ1-5	CASSSMTVYVNQPQHF	TGTGCCAGCAGTTCGATGACAGTGTACGTCAATCAGCCCCAGCATTTT
TRBD2	many	TRBV7-8	TRBJ2-3	CASSLGTSGGTDTQYF	TGTGCCAGCAGCTTAGGGACTAGCGGGGGCACAGATACGCAGTATTTT
TRBD1	-	TRBV14	TRBJ1-1	CASSRRQGGGEAFF	TGTGCCAGCAGCCGGAGACAGGGAGGAGGTGAAGCTTTCTTT
TRBD2	-	TRBV12-3/TRBV12-4	TRBJ2-1	CASSYQREGSEQFF	TGTGCCAGCAGTTATCAGCGGGAGGGGAGTGAGCAGTTCTTC
TRBD1	-	TRBV11-1	TRBJ1-1	CASSSRRGTGGRRDTEAFF	TGTGCCAGCAGCTCCCGTCGAGGGACAGGGGGCAGAAGGGACACTGAAGCTTTCTTT
TRBD2	many	TRBV28	TRBJ2-7	CASRPRTSGREQYF	TGTGCCAGCAGACCACGGACTAGCGGGAGAGAGCAGTACTTC
-	-	TRBV12-3/TRBV12-4	TRBJ2-2	CASSLEGHSPGELFF	TGTGCCAGCAGTTTAGAGGGTCATTCTCCCGGGGAGCTGTTTTTT
-	-	TRBV3-1	TRBJ2-7	CASTSGTTRIYEQYF	TGTGCCAGCACCTCCGGGACAACCCGGATCTACGAGCAGTACTTC
-	many	TRBV7-8	TRBJ1-2	CASSLWGANYGYTF	TGTGCCAGCAGCCTGTGGGGAGCTAACTATGGCTACACCTTC
-	once	TRBV7-2	TRBJ2-2	CASSLAYGSDNTGELFF	TGTGCCAGCAGCTTAGCGTATGGTAGCGACAACACCGGGGAGCTGTTTTTT
-	-	TRBV7-3	TRBJ1-5	CASSLTWGETGRLGHQPQHF	TGTGCCAGCAGCTTAACTTGGGGGGAAACAGGTCGACTGGGCCATCAGCCCCAGCATTTT
-	few	TRBV12-3/TRBV12-4	TRBJ2-3	CASSLGWRDTQYF	TGTGCCAGCAGTTTAGGTTGGAGAGATACGCAGTATTTT
-	few	TRBV29-1	TRBJ2-2	CSVEDRQGPTGELFF	TGCAGCGTTGAAGATAGGCAGGGGCCCACCGGGGAGCTGTTTTTT
-	few	TRBV24-1	TRBJ1-1	CATEDSMNTEAFF	TGTGCCACCGAGGATTCCATGAACACTGAAGCTTTCTTT
-	few	TRBV7-9	TRBJ2-3	CASSPGFGVSTDTQYF	TGTGCCAGCAGTCCCGGGTTCGGGGTGAGCACAGATACGCAGTATTTT
-	-	TRBV4-2	TRBJ2-7	CASRTDEDKTYEQYF	TGTGCCAGCAGAACAGACGAGGACAAAACCTACGAGCAGTACTTC
TRBD1	few	TRBV20-1	TRBJ2-1	CSARLGQGNNEQFF	TGCAGTGCTCGATTAGGACAGGGAAACAATGAGCAGTTCTTC
TRBD1	-	TRBV7-9	TRBJ2-1	CASSLWDRGEEFF	TGTGCCAGCAGCTTATGGGACAGGGGGGAAGAGTTCTTC
TRBD2	-	TRBV4-2	TRBJ2-1	CASSQVLDLAGGPDEQFF	TGTGCCAGCAGCCAAGTCCTCGACCTAGCGGGGGGGCCGGATGAGCAGTTCTTC
-	-	TRBV9	TRBJ2-2	CASSVGRGANTGELFF	TGTGCCAGCAGCGTAGGACGCGGAGCGAACACCGGGGAGCTGTTTTTT
-	-	TRBV7-9	TRBJ2-7	CASSLASGSVGYEQYF	TGTGCCAGCAGCTTAGCTTCGGGGTCGGTCGGGTACGAGCAGTACTTC
-	-	TRBV6-2/TRBV6-3	TRBJ1-1	CASSSGTAFF	TGTGCCAGCAGTTCCGGAACAGCTTTCTTT
-	-	TRBV3-1	TRBJ1-5	CASSQAFPAGPGNQPQHF	TGTGCCAGCAGCCAAGCCTTCCCCGCGGGGCCGGGGAATCAGCCCCAGCATTTT
-	few	TRBV30	TRBJ2-5	CAWSRAQETQYF	TGTGCCTGGAGTAGAGCCCAAGAGACCCAGTACTTC
-	-	TRBV20-1	TRBJ2-5	CSASRRGQETQYF	TGCAGTGCTAGCAGGCGAGGACAAGAGACCCAGTACTTC
TRBD1	once	TRBV20-1	TRBJ2-5	CSARGYWTGSEGETQYF	TGCAGTGCTAGAGGTTACTGGACAGGCTCTGAGGGGGAGACCCAGTACTTC
TRBD1	-	TRBV7-2	TRBJ1-2	CASSSTKSWDRGNGYTF	TGTGCCAGCAGCTCCACCAAAAGCTGGGACAGGGGGAATGGCTACACCTTC
TRBD2	-	TRBV19	TRBJ2-1	CATEDSEAGGPNEQFF	TGTGCCACCGAAGATTCTGAAGCGGGAGGGCCGAATGAGCAGTTCTTC
-	-	TRBV27	TRBJ1-2	CASRPDSRTYGYTF	TGTGCCAGCAGACCGGACAGCCGAACTTATGGCTACACCTTC
-	-	TRBV20-1	TRBJ2-1	CSALREDEQFF	TGCAGTGCTCTGAGGGAAGATGAGCAGTTCTTC
-	-	TRBV2	TRBJ1-2	CASSDRHLRIGYTF	TGTGCCAGCAGCGATCGACATCTCCGAATCGGCTACACCTTC
TRBD1	-	TRBV6-5	TRBJ2-1	CASRERTGANEQFF	TGTGCCAGCAGGGAGAGAACAGGGGCCAATGAGCAGTTCTTC
-	few	TRBV7-9	TRBJ2-1	CASSPLERDVYNEQFF	TGTGCCAGCAGCCCTTTGGAAAGGGATGTCTACAATGAGCAGTTCTTC
-	few	TRBV4-1	TRBJ1-1	CASSQLARGPEAFF	TGCGCCAGCAGCCAACTAGCCAGGGGACCTGAAGCTTTCTTT
TRBD1	many	TRBV5-1	TRBJ2-7	CASSADRASYEQYF	TGCGCCAGCAGCGCGGACAGGGCCTCCTACGAGCAGTACTTC
-	-	TRBV29-1	TRBJ2-7	CSVVPGPLKGSYEQYF	TGCAGCGTGGTCCCGGGCCCCCTCAAAGGATCCTACGAGCAGTACTTC
TRBD1	-	TRBV7-8	TRBJ2-7	CASSPAQRDRVSYEQYF	TGTGCCAGCAGCCCGGCGCAGCGGGACAGGGTCTCCTACGAGCAGTACTTC
TRBD1	-	TRBV29-1	TRBJ1-2	CSVGLDREGYGYTF	TGCAGCGTTGGACTCGACAGGGAAGGCTATGGCTACACCTTC
-	few	TRBV4-1	TRBJ2-5	CASSQDKPGHSQETQYF	TGCGCCAGCAGCCAAGATAAGCCGGGACACAGCCAAGAGACCCAGTACTTC
TRBD1	-	TRBV7-8	TRBJ1-1	CASSSDRVAEAFF	TGTGCCAGCAGCTCGGACAGGGTGGCTGAAGCTTTCTTT
TRBD1	few	TRBV3-1	TRBJ2-1	CASSQDWTGEQFF	TGTGCCAGCAGCCAAGACTGGACAGGGGAGCAGTTCTTC
-	-	TRBV9	TRBJ1-6	CASSALATENSPLHF	TGTGCCAGCAGCGCCCTTGCGACCGAGAATTCACCCCTCCACTTT
-	-	TRBV30	TRBJ2-7	CAWRQVALPEQYF	TGTGCCTGGAGGCAGGTCGCCCTCCCCGAGCAGTACTTC